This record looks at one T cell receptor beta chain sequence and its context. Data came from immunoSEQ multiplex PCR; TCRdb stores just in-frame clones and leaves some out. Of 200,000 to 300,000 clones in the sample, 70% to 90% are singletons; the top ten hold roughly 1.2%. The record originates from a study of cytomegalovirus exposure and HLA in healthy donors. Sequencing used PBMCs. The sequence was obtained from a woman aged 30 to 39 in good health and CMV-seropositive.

This chain's CDR3 is CSVVGANTGELFF. CDR3 DNA: TGCAGCGTCGTAGGAGCGAACACCGGGGAGCTGTTTTTT. The chain links TRBV29-1 to TRBJ2-2; D unclear. The CDR3 is 13 amino acids. CDR1 and CDR2 from the germline V gene are SQVTM and ANQGSEA. The V gene lost 6 bases and the J gene lost 0 bases, with 8 bases spanning the gap.